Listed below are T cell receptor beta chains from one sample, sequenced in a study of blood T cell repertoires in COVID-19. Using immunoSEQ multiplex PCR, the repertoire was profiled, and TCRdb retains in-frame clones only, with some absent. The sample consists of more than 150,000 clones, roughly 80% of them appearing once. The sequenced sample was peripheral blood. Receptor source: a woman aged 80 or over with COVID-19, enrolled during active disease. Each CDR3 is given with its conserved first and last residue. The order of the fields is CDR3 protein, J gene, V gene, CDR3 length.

CASSVYWNTEAFF | TRBJ1-1 | TRBV9 | 13
CASSPKLAGSDTGELFF | TRBJ2-2 | TRBV5-5 | 17
CATSDSGGRNTGELFF | TRBJ2-2 | TRBV24-1 | 16
CASSQRARLASDTQYF | TRBJ2-3 | TRBV3-1/TRBV3-2 | 16
CASSLRTGGMGIYNEQFF | TRBJ2-1 | TRBV5-4 | 18
CSVGWGVGSGYTF | TRBJ1-2 | TRBV29-1 | 13
CASRLGQAEQYF | TRBJ2-7 | TRBV5-1 | 12
CASSSRTSSNEQFF | TRBJ2-1 | TRBV5-4 | 14
CASRALAGGYYEQYF | TRBJ2-7 | TRBV2 | 15
CAWSVWAGASYNEQFF | TRBJ2-1 | TRBV30 | 16
CAIRGSGRDRNEQFF | TRBJ2-1 | TRBV10-3 | 15
CASSKRTGLPEAFF | TRBJ1-1 | TRBV5-6 | 14
CSARAGVVETQYF | TRBJ2-5 | TRBV29-1 | 13
CASSLRTGGQNTIYF | TRBJ1-3 | TRBV5-4 | 15
CASSPTTGVAGELFF | TRBJ2-2 | TRBV4-3 | 15
CSASDSRTSGSDEQFF | TRBJ2-1 | TRBV20-1 | 16
CASSPGINSPLHF | TRBJ1-6 | TRBV11-3 | 13
CASRALAGGRYNEQFF | TRBJ2-1 | TRBV2 | 16
CASTIQGVNTEAFF | TRBJ1-1 | TRBV7-9 | 14
CASSSRLEETQYF | TRBJ2-5 | TRBV5-1 | 13
CSVEMQGFTAFF | TRBJ1-1 | TRBV29-1 | 12
CASSTPWDSSYGYTF | TRBJ1-2 | TRBV28 | 15
CATSTNREGRETQYF | TRBJ2-5 | TRBV24-1 | 15
CATDRVPSTDTQYF | TRBJ2-3 | TRBV2 | 14
CASGFDRDNEQFF | TRBJ2-1 | TRBV4-1 | 13
CASSSWTGMNTGELFF | TRBJ2-2 | TRBV11-1 | 16
CASSLVTSGGRGYNEQFF | TRBJ2-1 | TRBV11-3 | 18
CASSLGTSGHNEQFF | TRBJ2-1 | TRBV5-4 | 15
CASSLGGVNTEAFF | TRBJ1-1 | TRBV27 | 14
CASSLDPSGEYNEKLFF | TRBJ1-4 | TRBV5-4 | 17
CASSTTGDSYEQYF | TRBJ2-7 | TRBV5-6 | 14
CASSPGTTQFF | TRBJ2-1 | TRBV18 | 11
CASSYISPFRQGDAYEQYF | TRBJ2-7 | TRBV7-7 | 19
CAIRDTDRGEAFF | TRBJ1-1 | TRBV10-3 | 13
CASSLSGQGTQETQYF | TRBJ2-5 | TRBV18 | 16
CASSISSTGVSGNTIYF | TRBJ1-3 | TRBV7-2 | 17
CASSPLGTPNEKLFF | TRBJ1-4 | TRBV4-1 | 15
CASSPTSSGGRGQYF | TRBJ2-3 | TRBV5-4 | 15
CASKGLSTGEQYF | TRBJ2-7 | TRBV2 | 13
CASSPLLLAGSNEQFF | TRBJ2-1 | TRBV4-1 | 16
CASSSGLAGDTQYF | TRBJ2-3 | TRBV7-9 | 14
CASSETARNYGYTF | TRBJ1-2 | TRBV27 | 14
CASSNSIGRSVNEKLFF | TRBJ1-4 | TRBV7-9 | 17
CASRPGLAGANEQFF | TRBJ2-1 | TRBV27 | 15
CASGTSSYEQYF | TRBJ2-7 | TRBV28 | 12
CASSFILAGEQYF | TRBJ2-7 | TRBV27 | 13
CASSTDGTSGSYEQYF | TRBJ2-7 | TRBV18 | 16
CAWSRTGGGQPQHF | TRBJ1-5 | TRBV30 | 14
CASSLEQGYEQYF | TRBJ2-7 | TRBV5-4 | 13
CASSQDWAATNEKLFF | TRBJ1-4 | TRBV4-3 | 16
CATSDSLQGPQGCHQPQHF | TRBJ1-5 | TRBV24-1 | 19
CASKNRDLGRKETQYF | TRBJ2-5 | TRBV28 | 16
CASSFSQETQYF | TRBJ2-5 | TRBV7-9 | 12
CASSLQGAPQHF | TRBJ1-5 | TRBV7-2 | 12
CASSPSAGGDEKLFF | TRBJ1-4 | TRBV18 | 15